The rows below give T cell receptor beta chains drawn from one sample of a study of blood T cell repertoires in COVID-19. Some clones are missing from TCRdb's copy, which holds only in-frame ones; the method was immunoSEQ multiplex PCR. The table records under 450,000 clones, about 90% of them present only once. Material for sequencing was PBMCs or T cells enriched from blood (not recorded which). The receptor source for this set is a woman younger than 45 who had recovered from COVID-19. Both conserved end residues are trimmed from each CDR3. Each record gives: CDR3 protein, clone size, D gene, J gene, V gene. D genes are given only for firm matches. Clone size appears in some rows only: once, few, many, or a class for an expanded clone.

ASSQGWDRVLTGAF	NA	TRBD1	TRBJ1-1	TRBV4-1
ASGSTGGGNQPQH	NA	NA	TRBJ1-5	TRBV19
ASRLAGGGELF	NA	TRBD2	TRBJ2-2	TRBV11-2
ASSIGGSMNTEAF	NA	NA	TRBJ1-1	TRBV19
ASSLSSQETQY	NA	NA	TRBJ2-5	TRBV18
ATSDPRGAGEKLF	NA	NA	TRBJ1-4	TRBV24-1
ASSLPSSLVYGYT	once	NA	TRBJ1-2	TRBV5-6
ASSQDRTGGNEQF	NA	TRBD1	TRBJ2-1	TRBV4-1
ASSYSGVGRNTIY	NA	NA	TRBJ1-3	TRBV6-5
ASSSSYTGFWNQPQH	NA	NA	TRBJ1-5	TRBV5-5
ASSRFSGGLKNIQY	NA	TRBD2	TRBJ2-4	TRBV27
ASRKGQANSYEQY	NA	TRBD1	TRBJ2-7	TRBV6-5
ASSFLGADGYT	NA	NA	TRBJ1-2	TRBV28
ASSEPGTDLDEQF	NA	TRBD1	TRBJ2-1	TRBV5-1
ASRPGSGATEAF	once	NA	TRBJ1-1	TRBV6-5
ASSPSRVDTQY	NA	NA	TRBJ2-3	TRBV19
ASSFTYTGTGSSEQY	NA	TRBD1	TRBJ2-7	TRBV5-8
SVGAGLRTEAF	NA	NA	TRBJ1-1	TRBV29-1
ASSTAGHTYEQY	NA	NA	TRBJ2-7	TRBV27
ASSSPGHRSYNEQF	NA	NA	TRBJ2-1	TRBV5-1
ASSTTGIGTEAF	NA	TRBD1	TRBJ1-1	TRBV5-1